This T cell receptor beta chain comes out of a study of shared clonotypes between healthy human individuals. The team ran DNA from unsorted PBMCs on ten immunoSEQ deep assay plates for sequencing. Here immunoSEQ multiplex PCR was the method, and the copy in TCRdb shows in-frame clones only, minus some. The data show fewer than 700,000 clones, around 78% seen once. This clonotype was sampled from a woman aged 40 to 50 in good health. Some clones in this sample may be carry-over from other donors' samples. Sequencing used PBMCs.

The CDR3 protein is CASSRIQGDEQYF. CDR3 DNA sequence: TGTGCCAGCAGTCGAATACAGGGCGACGAGCAGTACTTC. The chain combines TRBV27 with TRBJ2-7; D possibly corresponds to TRBD1 (6 bases). This CDR3 comprises 13 residues. Deletions cut 5 bases from V and 5 bases from J, with 13 bases between. Germline CDR1 and CDR2: MNHEY and SMNVEV (reference sequence).